This TCR beta chain was observed in a study of blood T cell repertoires in COVID-19. Study background: Collection of acute and convalescent COVID-19 samples took place in the United States, Italy and Spain. In each case, the material was cDNA or gDNA derived from T cells, B-cell-depleted T cells, or PBMCs.

Authors' methods: Reference gene primer amplification gave nucleated cell count estimates. Sequenced by immunoSEQ multiplex PCR; TCRdb stores in-frame clones only, minus some. D and trimming come from the DNA, and the V and J calls and clone size come from that table. In the table there are 350,000 or so clones, around 90% of which are singletons. This clone has just one count. Germline lookup yields CDR1 SGHAT and CDR2 FQNNGV. With 2 bases removed from V and 1 base from J, the gap between germline ends came to 12 bases. The CDR3 runs 15 residues. This TCR came from a man younger than 30 with active or convalescent COVID-19. The sample consisted of peripheral blood. This chain joins TRBV11-2 and TRBJ2-7; perhaps TRBD1 as D (6 bases). CDR3 DNA sequence: TGTGCCAGCAGCTTAAGCAGGGGCAGGTCCTACGAGCAGTACTTC. Protein: CASSLSRGRSYEQYF.